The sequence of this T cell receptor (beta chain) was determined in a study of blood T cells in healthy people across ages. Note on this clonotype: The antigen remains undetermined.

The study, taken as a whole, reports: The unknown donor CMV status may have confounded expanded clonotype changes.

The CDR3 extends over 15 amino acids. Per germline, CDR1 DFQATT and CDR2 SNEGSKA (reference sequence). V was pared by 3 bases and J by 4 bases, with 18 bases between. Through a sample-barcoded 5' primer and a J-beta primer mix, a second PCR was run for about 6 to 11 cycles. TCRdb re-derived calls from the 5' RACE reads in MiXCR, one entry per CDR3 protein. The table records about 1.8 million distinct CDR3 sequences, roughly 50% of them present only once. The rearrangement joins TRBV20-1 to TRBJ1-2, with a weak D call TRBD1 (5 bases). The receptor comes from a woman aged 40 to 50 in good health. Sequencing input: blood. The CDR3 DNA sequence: TGCAGTGCTAGTTATTCCGGTGGGGGGATCTATGGCTACACCTTC. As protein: CSASYSGGGIYGYTF.